Listed below are T cell receptor beta chains from one sample, sequenced in a study of cytomegalovirus exposure and HLA in healthy donors. The assay was immunoSEQ multiplex PCR, and TCRdb's table has in-frame clones only and misses some. The sample yields about 170,000 clones, about 62% seen once. Sequenced input: PBMCs. The receptors derive from a man in his forties in good health and CMV-seronegative. The CDR3 runs from the conserved cysteine through the conserved F or W. D genes are given only for firm matches. Size values are once, few and many counts, or a class for expanded clones, and some rows have none.

NA	TRBV14	NA	TRBJ2-1	CASSQQGRGGTGINEQFF	TGTGCCAGCAGCCAGCAGGGGAGGGGCGGGACGGGGATTAATGAGCAGTTCTTC
NA	TRBV19	NA	TRBJ2-7	CASSTLGGYEQYF	TGTGCCAGTAGTACCCTTGGAGGTTACGAGCAGTACTTC
NA	TRBV4-1	TRBD2	TRBJ2-5	CASSQAPSGGVKETQHF	TGCGCCAGCAGCCAAGCACCTAGCGGGGGGGTTAAAGAGACCCAGCACTTC
NA	TRBV4-1	NA	TRBJ2-5	CASSQDGAGGETQYF	TGCGCCAGCAGCCAAGATGGGGCCGGTGGGGAGACCCAGTACTTC
NA	TRBV7-8	TRBD1	TRBJ2-7	CASSLGQGISEQYF	TGTGCCAGCAGCCTGGGACAGGGTATCTCCGAGCAGTACTTC
NA	TRBV2	TRBD2	TRBJ2-6	CASSQTSGGFGANVLTF	TGTGCCAGCAGTCAGACTAGCGGGGGCTTTGGGGCCAACGTCCTGACTTTC
NA	TRBV7-9	TRBD2	TRBJ2-3	CSSSPGTSGSYDTQYF	TGTTCCAGCAGTCCCGGGACTAGCGGGAGTTATGATACGCAGTATTTT
NA	TRBV18	NA	TRBJ1-1	CASSGKGVGTEAFF	TGTGCCAGCTCCGGGAAGGGAGTAGGCACTGAAGCTTTCTTT
NA	TRBV30	NA	TRBJ1-1	CAWSGHTEAFF	TGTGCCTGGTCAGGGCACACTGAGGCTTTCTTT
NA	TRBV1	NA	TRBJ2-6	CTSSHPLGTGSSGANVLTF	TGCACCAGCAGCCACCCATTGGGGACAGGGAGCTCTGGGGCCAACGTCCTGACTTTC
NA	TRBV7-2	NA	TRBJ2-4	CASSLLWGAAKNIQYF	TGTGCCAGCAGCTTACTCTGGGGCGCTGCCAAAAACATTCAGTACTTC
NA	TRBV23-1	TRBD1	TRBJ1-2	CASSQGDRAVYGYTF	TGCGCCAGCAGTCAAGGGGACAGGGCGGTCTATGGCTACACCTTC
NA	TRBV6-5	NA	TRBJ1-2	CASSSGNGYTF	TGTGCCAGCAGCTCAGGGAATGGCTACACCTTC
few	TRBV19	TRBD1	TRBJ1-1	CASSTDRGNTEAFF	TGTGCCAGTAGTACCGACAGGGGGAACACTGAAGCTTTCTTT
NA	TRBV18	TRBD1	TRBJ2-7	CASSLRDRVEQYF	TGTGCCAGCTCGCTCCGGGACAGGGTTGAGCAGTACTTC
few	TRBV6-1	NA	TRBJ2-1	CASLSPGAYNEQFF	TGTGCCAGCCTGTCACCTGGAGCCTACAATGAGCAGTTCTTC
few	TRBV6-5	TRBD1	TRBJ2-5	CASSYGGTGQETQYF	TGTGCCAGCAGTTACGGCGGGACAGGCCAAGAGACCCAGTACTTC
few	TRBV7-3	TRBD2	TRBJ2-3	CASSPGLDTDTQYF	TGTGCCAGCAGCCCGGGACTAGACACAGATACGCAGTATTTT
NA	TRBV30	NA	TRBJ1-5	CAWKSDSSNQPQHF	TGTGCCTGGAAAAGCGACAGTAGCAATCAGCCCCAGCATTTT
NA	TRBV10-3	NA	TRBJ1-4	CAISGTGTNEKLFF	TGTGCCATCAGTGGGACGGGGACTAATGAAAAACTGTTTTTT
few	TRBV9	TRBD2	TRBJ2-5	CASSLLGLAVGETQYF	TGTGCCAGCAGCTTGTTGGGACTAGCGGTAGGGGAGACCCAGTACTTC
few	TRBV2	TRBD2	TRBJ2-2	CASSEGGRRAGELFF	TGTGCCAGCAGTGAAGGCGGGAGGAGGGCCGGGGAGCTGTTTTTT
NA	TRBV11-3	TRBD1	TRBJ1-1	CASSSGGTGGAGTEAFF	TGTGCCAGCAGCTCTGGTGGGACAGGGGGCGCGGGAACCGAAGCTTTCTTT
NA	TRBV15	NA	TRBJ1-6	CATRAENSPLHF	TGTGCCACCAGGGCAGAAAATTCACCCCTCCACTTT
few	TRBV6-1	TRBD1	TRBJ1-5	CASSGGQGLDNQPQHF	TGTGCCAGCAGTGGGGGACAGGGGTTGGACAATCAGCCCCAGCATTTT
NA	TRBV7-6	NA	TRBJ1-1	CASSSGVSEKAFF	TGTGCCAGCAGCTCGGGTGTGTCGGAGAAAGCTTTCTTT
NA	TRBV7-2	TRBD2	TRBJ2-7	CASSLAGGPYEQYF	TGTGCCAGCAGTCTAGCGGGAGGGCCGTACGAGCAGTACTTC
NA	TRBV7-9	TRBD1	TRBJ1-3	CASRGVTGAGNTIYF	TGTGCCAGCAGAGGAGTGACAGGGGCTGGAAACACCATATATTTT
NA	TRBV27	TRBD2	TRBJ2-1	CASRPYSGSSYNEQFF	TGTGCCAGCAGACCCTATAGCGGGAGCTCCTACAATGAGCAGTTCTTC
NA	TRBV5-1	NA	TRBJ2-3	CASSFGGFTDTQYF	TGCGCCAGCAGCTTTGGAGGTTTCACAGATACGCAGTATTTT
NA	TRBV15	TRBD2	TRBJ2-1	CATSRGTSGTYNEQFF	TGTGCCACCAGCCGGGGAACTAGCGGGACCTACAATGAGCAGTTCTTC
NA	TRBV27	TRBD1	TRBJ2-2	CASSQGQGAGGELFF	TGTGCCAGCAGCCAGGGACAGGGGGCCGGCGGGGAGCTGTTTTTT
NA	TRBV2	NA	TRBJ1-1	CASRNREGMNTEAFF	TGTGCCAGCAGGAACCGGGAGGGGATGAACACTGAAGCTTTCTTT
few	TRBV27	NA	TRBJ2-5	CASSTPRGGGKETQYF	TGTGCCAGCAGCACGCCGAGGGGAGGGGGAAAAGAGACCCAGTACTTC
NA	TRBV7-2	TRBD1	TRBJ1-1	CASSTTPDRGAEAFF	TGTGCCAGCAGCACAACCCCGGACAGGGGCGCTGAAGCTTTCTTT
once	TRBV20-1	NA	TRBJ2-5	CSPRKETQYF	TGCAGTCCCAGAAAAGAGACCCAGTACTTC
few	TRBV11-2	NA	TRBJ1-1	CASSLRGGTEAFF	TGTGCCAGCAGCTTACGGGGGGGAACTGAAGCTTTCTTT
NA	TRBV7-2	NA	TRBJ1-2	CASSRLTENYGYTF	TGTGCCAGCAGCCGACTGACCGAGAACTATGGCTACACCTTC
NA	TRBV19	TRBD1	TRBJ1-1	CASSTGQGWSMNTEAFF	TGTGCCAGTAGTACGGGACAGGGATGGAGCATGAACACTGAAGCTTTCTTT
NA	TRBV25-1	TRBD1	TRBJ2-7	CASSDTGQGDNEQYF	TGTGCCAGCAGTGATACGGGACAGGGGGACAACGAGCAGTACTTC
NA	TRBV30	NA	TRBJ1-2	CAWSAGVIYGYTF	TGTGCCTGGAGTGCCGGGGTGATCTATGGCTACACCTTC
few	TRBV27	TRBD1	TRBJ1-4	CASRGTGEGEKLFF	TGTGCCAGCAGGGGGACAGGGGAGGGTGAAAAACTGTTTTTT
once	TRBV7-9	NA	TRBJ1-6	CASSFQQGNSPLHF	TGTGCCAGCAGCTTTCAACAGGGTAATTCACCCCTCCACTTT